This entry lists 20 T cell receptor beta chains sequenced from one sample in a study of control samples from healthy donors and cancer patients. The method was immunoSEQ multiplex PCR; TCRdb's version includes in-frame clones alone and lacks a portion of them. The sample includes about 86,000 clones, around 94% of them seen just once. Sequenced sample: blood. The source of these receptors is a woman under 30 in good health.

The chain employs TRBV28 and TRBJ1-4, with D unresolved. The CDR3 extends over 13 amino acids. In germline, CDR1 is MDHEN, CDR2 SYDVKM. Trimming stripped 6 bases from V and 14 bases from J, with 19 bases between. The CDR3 region is CASSTAIPVFLFF. The CDR3 DNA reads as TGTGCCAGCAGCACGGCAATACCGGTGTTTCTGTTTTTT.

This clone was seen only a few times. CDR3 sequence (DNA): TGTGCCAGCAGCCGGGACAAGGGCTATGGCTACACCTTC. Protein: CASSRDKGYGYTF. The V call is TRBV7-9, the J call TRBJ1-2; a weak D match, TRBD1 (6 bases). Trimming pared 5 bases from V and 4 bases from J, leaving 11 bases between. CDR1 is SEHNR, CDR2 FQNEAQ, per germline (reference sequence). The CDR3 extends over 13 amino acids. The full variable domain, its missing parts supplied by reference TRBV7-9 and TRBJ1-2, is DTGVSQNPRHKITKRGQNVTFRCDPISEHNRLYWYRQTLGQGPEFLTYFQNEAQLEKSRLLSDRFSAERPKGSFSTLEIQRTEQGDSAMYLCASSRDKGYGYTFGSGTRLTVV.

V and J are TRBV19 and TRBJ1-1; 7 nucleotides agree with TRBD1. Germline loops: CDR1 LNHDA, CDR2 SQIVND (reference sequence). The CDR3 consists of 15 residues. J was trimmed by 5 bases and V by 1 base; bases with no gene match: 7. The CDR3 here is CASSIGRGDRTEAFF. In DNA form, the CDR3 reads TGTGCCAGTAGTATAGGCAGGGGGGATCGTACTGAAGCTTTCTTT. Supplemented by reference TRBV19 and TRBJ1-1, the full variable domain reads DGGITQSPKYLFRKEGQNVTLSCEQNLNHDAMYWYRQDPGQGLRLIYYSQIVNDFQKGDIAEGYSVSREKKESFPLTVTSAQKNPTAFYLCASSIGRGDRTEAFFGQGTRLTVV.

The chain uses TRBV29-1 and TRBJ1-6; 7 bases agree with TRBD1. After removal of 6 bases from V and 11 bases from J, the junction contained 7 bases not matched to a gene. The CDR3 is 12 amino acids. Germline-derived CDR1 and CDR2 are SQVTM and ANQGSEA. The CDR3 loop is CSVLTGNPPLHF. For the CDR3, the DNA is TGCAGCGTATTGACAGGGAACCCACCCCTCCACTTT.

The chain couples TRBV19 to TRBJ2-1; the match to TRBD2 covers 7 bases. V lost 5 bases, J lost 3 bases, and 7 bases stayed unmatched. Germline CDR1 is LNHDA and CDR2 is SQIVND (reference sequence). The CDR3 covers 15 residues. The CDR3 coding sequence is TGTGCCAGTAGTGATCCGAGCGGGATCTACAATGAGCAGTTCTTC. This gives the protein CASSDPSGIYNEQFF.

The count of this clone is one. The V call is TRBV29-1, the J call TRBJ2-1; possible D gene TRBD1, 6 bases. CDR1 is SQVTM and CDR2 is ANQGSEA in the germline V gene. There are 17 residues in the CDR3. The V and J ends lost 6 bases and 0 bases respectively, with 21 bases between them. CDR3: CSVTGFSRWGSYNEQFF. The CDR3 DNA sequence: TGCAGCGTCACAGGGTTTTCTCGCTGGGGCTCCTACAATGAGCAGTTCTTC.

CDR3 protein: CASSLRDRGRGTEAFF. For the CDR3, the DNA is TGTGCCAGTAGTCTACGGGACAGGGGGAGAGGGACTGAAGCTTTCTTT. V usage is TRBV19 and J usage is TRBJ1-1, with 11 bases fitting TRBD1. CDR3 length equals 16 residues. The ends lost 5 bases at V and 5 bases at J; junction bases unmatched: 10. Germline V gives CDR1 LNHDA, CDR2 SQIVND (reference sequence).

The chain combines TRBV28 with TRBJ1-6; D call uncertain. CDR3 length: 15 residues. Germline values: CDR1 MDHEN, CDR2 SYDVKM. Trimming pared 6 bases from V and 1 base from J, leaving 10 bases between. The CDR3 loop reads CASSHLSSYNSPLHF. CDR3 DNA: TGTGCCAGCAGCCATCTAAGTTCCTATAATTCACCCCTCCACTTT.

The gene calls are TRBV7-8 and TRBJ2-1; D gene uncertain. The ends were cut back, 2 bases at V and 4 bases at J, with 15 bases in the middle. This CDR3 spans 16 amino acids. Germline CDR1 is SGHVS and CDR2 is FQNEAQ. DNA for the CDR3: TGTGCCAGCAGCTTACTGTCGGCACGCAGTTACAATGAGCAGTTCTTC. Translated: CASSLLSARSYNEQFF.

J is TRBJ2-3 and V is TRBV7-8, with D perhaps TRBD1 (6 bases). CDR1 is SGHVS, CDR2 FQNEAQ, per germline. Trimming left V 1 base short and J 0 bases short, with 11 bases between. The CDR3 runs to 16 residues. CDR3 region: CASSLVARGSTDTQYF. CDR3 in DNA: TGTGCCAGCAGCTTAGTGGCCAGGGGAAGCACAGATACGCAGTATTTT.

The V call is TRBV6-6, the J call TRBJ1-1; 9 bases line up with TRBD1. V lost 10 bases and J lost 3; bases outside the gene matches: 6. The germline CDR1 and CDR2 sequences are MNHNY and SVGAGI (reference sequence). The CDR3 consists of 13 residues. The CDR3 loop reads CATVDRGDTEAFF. CDR3 coding DNA: TGTGCCACCGTTGACAGGGGGGACACTGAAGCTTTCTTT.

The rearrangement joins TRBV7-9 to TRBJ2-1, with a weak D call TRBD2 (5 bases). The CDR3 totals 15 residues. The germline V gene encodes CDR1 SEHNR and CDR2 FQNEAQ (reference sequence). The V end was cut by 0 bases, the J end by 13 bases, with 19 bases between. Here the CDR3 reads CASSLAPGSRGHQFF. The CDR3 DNA is TGTGCCAGCAGCTTAGCCCCGGGATCCCGAGGGCACCAGTTCTTC.

A single count supports this clone. This chain uses TRBV4-2 with TRBJ1-4; 12 bases are shared with TRBD1. The CDR3 runs 18 residues. The germline V gene encodes CDR1 LGHNA and CDR2 YNFKEQ. V lost 4 bases, J lost 3 bases, and 9 bases stayed unmatched. The CDR3 DNA sequence: TGTGCCAGCAGCCGAACCGGGACAGGGGGCATGGCTAATGAAAAACTGTTTTTT. Its protein is CASSRTGTGGMANEKLFF.

V is TRBV18 and J is TRBJ2-3; D remains ambiguous. From germline, CDR1 is KGHSH and CDR2 LQKENI. CDR3 length: 15 residues. Deletions cut 4 bases from V and 0 bases from J, with 11 bases between. The CDR3 coding sequence is TGTGCCAGCTCACGTAATGGTGCTAGCACAGATACGCAGTATTTT. Its translation is CASSRNGASTDTQYF.

The chain carries TRBV12-2 and TRBJ1-6; TRBD1, the D gene given by the table, was not confirmed from the DNA. TRBV12-2 is termed a pseudogene. The CDR3 runs 18 residues. CDR3 in amino acids: CASRLTLQGQGVNSPLHF. The CDR3 bases are TGTGCAAGTCGCTTAACTTTACAGGGACAAGGGGTAAATTCACCCCTCCACTTT.

The V and J genes are TRBV24-1 and TRBJ2-2, with D perhaps matching TRBD1 (6 bases). This CDR3 is 17 amino acids long. V gave up 3 bases and J gave up 6 bases, with 19 bases separating them. The V gene's germline CDR1 is KGHDR and CDR2 SFDVKD. CDR3 nucleotides: TGTGCCACCAGTGATATAACAATCACAGGGCAGTCCGGGGAGCTGTTTTTT. It codes for CATSDITITGQSGELFF.

The chain links TRBV12-3 or TRBV12-4 to TRBJ2-7; D gene uncertain. Between the trimmed V and J ends, which lost 2 bases and 2 bases, there was a span of 7 bases. CDR3 size: 13 residues. Here the CDR3 DNA reads TGTGCCAGCAGTTTACTAGTAGCCTACGAGCAGTACTTC. This gives the protein CASSLLVAYEQYF.

V usage is TRBV5-1 and J usage is TRBJ2-2, with D unresolved. Germline loops: CDR1 SGHRS, CDR2 YFSETQ. The V and J ends lost 4 bases and 6 bases respectively, with 16 bases between them. The CDR3 length is 15 residues. The CDR3 DNA is TGCGCCAGCAGCGAAACCTCTTGGGCGGCCGGGGAGCTGTTTTTT. Amino acid sequence: CASSETSWAAGELFF. The whole variable domain, filled in from reference TRBV5-1 and TRBJ2-2, reads KAGVTQTPRYLIKTRGQQVTLSCSPISGHRSVSWYQQTPGQGLQFLFEYFSETQRNKGNFPGRFSGRQFSNSRSEMNVSTLELGDSALYLCASSETSWAAGELFFGEGSRLTVL.

V is TRBV11-2 and J is TRBJ2-1, with 8 bases fitting TRBD1. From germline, CDR1 is SGHAT and CDR2 FQNNGV. This CDR3 contains 16 residues. Losses at the gene ends were 4 bases for V and 0 bases for J; bases not matched to a gene: 5. The CDR3 nucleotides read TGTGCCAGCAGCTCAGGGACAGGAATCTCCTACAATGAGCAGTTCTTC. Residues: CASSSGTGISYNEQFF. The full variable domain, completed using reference TRBV11-2 and TRBJ2-1, is EAGVAQSPRYKIIEKRQSVAFWCNPISGHATLYWYQQILGQGPKLLIQFQNNGVVDDSQLPKDRFSAERLKGVDSTLKIQPAKLEDSAVYLCASSSGTGISYNEQFFGPGTRLTVL.

This clone was seen just once. This chain uses TRBV5-1 with TRBJ1-1; 11 positions match TRBD1. The CDR3 extends over 17 amino acids. CDR1 and CDR2 (germline): SGHRS, YFSETQ. With 4 bases clipped from V and 0 bases from J, the junction kept 8 bases outside the gene matches. This chain's CDR3 is CASSPGQGGPLNTEAFF. The DNA of the CDR3 is TGCGCCAGCAGCCCGGGACAGGGGGGACCCCTGAACACTGAAGCTTTCTTT.